The 16 T cell receptor beta chains in this list originate from one sample, sequenced in a study of CD8 T cells in ankylosing spondylitis. Broader study findings: Ankylosing spondylitis blood appeared to carry a characteristic TCR beta motif of roughly eight highly homologous variants.

Via MiXCR, TCRdb re-called the 5' RACE reads, giving one row per CDR3 protein. The sample holds about 540,000 distinct CDR3 sequences; roughly 13% are singletons and the top ten take nearly 7%. For these receptors, no antigen is known. The sample consisted of blood, either unsorted or a sorted T cell fraction (not recorded which). Receptors were obtained from a male donor with ankylosing spondylitis.

The table lists this clonotype with a few counts. The chain employs TRBV20-1 and TRBJ2-2, with D unresolved. The V and J ends lost 5 bases and 1 base respectively, with 11 bases between them. Looked up from germline, CDR1 is DFQATT and CDR2 is SNEGSKA (reference sequence). There are 14 residues in the CDR3. CDR3 nucleotide sequence: TGCAGTGCTCCCTTTGGCGGGAACACCGGGGAGCTGTTTTTT. This translates into CSAPFGGNTGELFF.

The V gene is TRBV5-5, the J gene TRBJ1-5; a weak D match, TRBD1 (5 bases). V lost 4 bases, J lost 5 bases, and 16 bases lay in between. Germline CDR1 reads SGHKS; CDR2 reads YYEKEE (reference sequence). The CDR3 is 15 residues long. The CDR3 region is CASSIGTADHQPQHF. In DNA form, the CDR3 reads TGTGCCAGCAGCATTGGGACGGCGGACCATCAGCCCCAGCATTTT. Supplemented by reference TRBV5-5 and TRBJ1-5, the full variable domain reads DAGVTQSPTHLIKTRGQQVTLRCSPISGHKSVSWYQQVLGQGPQFIFQYYEKEERGRGNFPDRFSARQFPNYSSELNVNALLLGDSALYLCASSIGTADHQPQHFGDGTRLSIL.

This clonotype was detected many times. The rearrangement links TRBV7-6 to TRBJ1-5, with D perhaps matching TRBD1 (6 bases). From germline, CDR1 is SGHVS and CDR2 FNYEAQ. Trimming stripped 5 bases from V and 2 bases from J, with 10 bases between. This CDR3 region has 14 residues. Here the CDR3 reads CASSRTVGNQPQHF. In DNA, the CDR3 is TGTGCCAGCAGCAGGACAGTGGGCAATCAGCCCCAGCATTTT.

The chain employs TRBV30 and TRBJ2-3; D perhaps matches TRBD2 (5 bases). Germline values: CDR1 GTSNPN, CDR2 SVGIG (reference sequence). Trimming shortened V by 6 bases and J by 2 bases, and 12 bases separated the two germline ends. The CDR3 contains 13 residues. CDR3 loop: CACLHGNTDTQYF. The CDR3, as DNA: TGTGCCTGCCTCCACGGGAACACAGATACGCAGTATTTT.

This rearrangement joins TRBV15 to TRBJ2-7, with D unclear. The CDR3 runs 12 residues. Trimming took off 2 bases at V and 5 bases at J, with 7 bases between the two ends. The germline V gene has CDR1 LNHNV and CDR2 YYDKDF (reference sequence). Written as DNA, the CDR3 is TGTGCCACCAGCAGACGAGCAGACGAGCAGTACTTC. This sequence encodes CATSRRADEQYF.

The gene calls are TRBV12-3 or TRBV12-4 and TRBJ2-2; the D gene is possibly TRBD2 (6 bases). V lost 8 bases, J lost 4 bases, and 8 bases lay in between. The CDR3 length is 12 residues. In DNA form, the CDR3 reads TGTGCCAGCGGAGGGTTCACCGGGGAGCTGTTTTTT. Protein: CASGGFTGELFF.

The chain carries TRBV6-1 and TRBJ2-1; TRBD1 aligns across 12 bases. CDR3 length equals 14 residues. The V segment lost 3 bases and the J segment 8 bases; nucleotides outside the gene matches: 2. Germline V gene data show CDR1 as MNHNS and CDR2 as SASEGT. DNA for the CDR3: TGTGCCAGCAGTGAGGGACAGGGGGCCGATGAGCAGTTCTTC. The encoded protein is CASSEGQGADEQFF.

The J gene is TRBJ2-2, the V gene TRBV20-1; D gene unclear. The CDR3 loop spans 12 amino acids. The germline V gene encodes CDR1 DFQATT and CDR2 SNEGSKA (reference sequence). V was trimmed by 6 bases and J by 4 bases, leaving 9 bases between them. The CDR3 region has the DNA TGCAGTGCCATCGGGCTCACCGGGGAGCTGTTTTTT. It encodes CSAIGLTGELFF.

This clonotype was picked up a small number of times. The rearrangement links TRBV6-1 to TRBJ1-5; no definite D call. The germline CDR1 and CDR2 sequences are MNHNS and SASEGT. The germline V and J ends were trimmed by 6 bases and 1 base, with 16 bases remaining between them. This CDR3 comprises 16 residues. CDR3 in amino acids: CASRPSSEVSNQPQHF. As DNA, the CDR3 is TGTGCCAGCAGACCTTCCTCCGAGGTCAGCAATCAGCCCCAGCATTTT.

The chain is built from TRBV10-2 and TRBJ2-7; 8 nucleotides match TRBD2. The germline V gene has CDR1 WSHSY and CDR2 SAAADI. Trimming took 4 bases from V and 0 from J; bases not matched to a gene: 5. The CDR3 extends over 15 amino acids. CDR3 DNA sequence: TGCGCCAGCAGTGGGGACGGGAGGGCCTCCTACGAGCAGTACTTC. It codes for CASSGDGRASYEQYF.

The chain joins TRBV19 to TRBJ1-2; TRBD1 matches 7 bases. The V gene's germline CDR1 is LNHDA and CDR2 SQIVND (reference sequence). V shed 10 bases and J 13 bases; nucleotides not matched to a gene: 15. The CDR3 totals 12 residues. This chain's CDR3 is CATESGRGPSTF. In nucleotides, the CDR3 is TGTGCCACCGAGTCTGGAAGGGGGCCTTCCACCTTC.

This clonotype has at least ten counts. This sequence joins TRBV6-1 and TRBJ1-2; D is unclear. The CDR3 loop spans 14 amino acids. Germline CDR1 MNHNS, CDR2 SASEGT. The ends were cut back, 1 base at V and 4 bases at J, with 10 bases in the middle. The DNA for the CDR3 is TGTGCCAGCAGTGAAGTAGGCACCGTCTATGGCTACACCTTC. Translated: CASSEVGTVYGYTF.

This clonotype was observed at least ten times. The V and J genes are TRBV5-1 and TRBJ2-1, with 10 bases identical to TRBD1. Trimming at V came to 4 bases and at J to 0 bases, leaving 4 bases not matched to a gene. The CDR3 loop spans 16 amino acids. Germline assignment: CDR1 SGHRS and CDR2 YFSETQ. The CDR3 DNA follows: TGCGCCAGCAGCACCGGGACAGGGGTCTCCTACAATGAGCAGTTCTTC. Translation gives CASSTGTGVSYNEQFF.

This CDR3 is CASSQGLAAGSEQYV. For the CDR3, the DNA is TGCGCCAGCAGCCAGGGACTAGCGGCGGGCTCCGAGCAGTACGTC. The chain combines TRBV5-1 with TRBJ2-7; TRBD2 aligns across 11 bases. Germline values: CDR1 SGHRS, CDR2 YFSETQ. Germline trimming cut 4 bases from V and 6 bases from J; bases unmatched to any gene: 9. The CDR3 runs to 15 residues.

The chain employs TRBV24-1 and TRBJ2-1; D might be TRBD1 (5 bases). Germline V gives CDR1 KGHDR, CDR2 SFDVKD. The CDR3 is 15 residues long. V gave up 7 bases and J gave up 2 bases, with 14 bases separating them. CDR3 sequence: CATSLDSFPYNEQFF. The CDR3 DNA sequence: TGTGCCACCAGCCTCGACAGTTTTCCCTACAATGAGCAGTTCTTC.

The chain uses TRBV7-2 and TRBJ2-3; D is uncertain. The germline V gene encodes CDR1 SGHTA and CDR2 FQGNSA. Trimming shortened V by 3 bases and J by 6 bases, and 4 bases separated the two germline ends. The CDR3 has 11 amino acids. In DNA, the CDR3 is TGTGCCAGCAGCTTCTTCGATACGCAGTATTTT. The encoded protein is CASSFFDTQYF.